One sample yielded the 21 T cell receptor beta chains listed below, sequenced in a study of tumor-infiltrating lymphocytes in primary liver carcinoma. Co-extraction yielded RNA and DNA from 20-30 mg of unsorted bulk tissue. Total RNA (roughly 550 ng) served as template for TCR beta cDNA synthesis primed by a constant-region primer. Slightly modified ARM-PCR with three nested multiplex PCR rounds yielded TCR beta libraries. Use of TRBV1-TRBV30 forward primers with a C-beta reverse primer characterized the first two PCR rounds, which lasted nine to eleven cycles each. TCRdb re-derived calls from the multiplex PCR reads in MiXCR, one entry per CDR3 protein. The data show about 64,000 distinct CDR3 sequences, about 71% seen once. Material for sequencing was liver tumor tissue from sampling region 4. Subset given: tumor region T4, right-lateral pole. The receptors were sampled from a man aged 35 to 55 with primary liver carcinoma and hepatitis B virus infection.

Comment on this clonotype: A read error may account for a junction end that differs from germline. The V call is TRBV6-6, the J call TRBJ2-2; either TRBD1 or TRBD2 may fit D (5 bases each). Per the germline V gene, CDR1 is MNHNY and CDR2 is SVGAGI (reference sequence). This CDR3 is 12 amino acids long. The CDR3 loop is CASNKNTGDLLF. Here the CDR3 DNA reads TGTGCCAGCAATAAGAACACCGGGGACCTGCTTTTT.

Comment on this clonotype: The junction does not match germline at one end; this may be a read error. The chain employs TRBV11-2 and TRBJ2-5; 8 nucleotides align to TRBD2. The CDR3 runs 15 residues. Per the germline V gene, CDR1 is SGHAT and CDR2 is FQNNGV. The CDR3 DNA is TGTGCCAGCAGCCAAACTGGCGGGGGGAAAGAGACCCATTACTTC. It is translated as CASSQTGGGKETHYF.

Note on this clonotype: One end of the junction fails to match germline, which may point to a read error. The genes are TRBV7-9 and TRBJ2-1; tentatively, D is TRBD1 (6 bases). CDR3 length: 17 amino acids. Germline lookup yields CDR1 SEHNR and CDR2 FQNEAQ (reference sequence). In DNA form, the CDR3 reads TGTGTCAGCAGCTTACCATATCAGGGGCCTAAGACAAATGGGCAGTTCTTC. Residues: CVSSLPYQGPKTNGQFF.

This chain uses TRBV12-3 or TRBV12-4 with TRBJ2-7; D remains unclear. There are 17 residues in the CDR3. The V end lost 1 base, the J end lost 4 bases, and 20 bases lay between the germline ends. Here the CDR3 reads CASSLEWWDEVRYEQYF. The CDR3 region has the DNA TGTGCCAGCAGTTTAGAATGGTGGGATGAGGTAAGATACGAGCAGTACTTC.

The chain combines TRBV4-1 with TRBJ2-3, with a possible D match to TRBD2 (10 bases). This CDR3 contains 24 residues. V dropped 3 bases and J dropped 1 base, with 38 bases sitting between them. Per germline, CDR1 MGHRA and CDR2 YSYEKL. CDR3 protein: CASSQPAGTGIASGSRPGTDTQYF. CDR3 nucleotides: TGCGCCAGCAGCCAGCCTGCCGGGACAGGGATCGCTAGCGGGAGTAGGCCCGGCACAGATACGCAGTATTTT.

In the case of this clonotype: The CDR3 carries no conserved terminal phenylalanine or tryptophan, so it likely arises from a read error. Because the CDR3's place on the DNA is in doubt, the DNA is left out and the CDR3 is given as listed by TCRdb. The chain uses TRBV6-1 and TRBJ1-3; the tabulated D call, TRBD1, remains unverified against the DNA. Germline values: CDR1 MNHNS, CDR2 SASEGT. 16 amino acids form the CDR3, both terminal residues included. CDR3 sequence reads: CAISTPGRGRINTIHS.

The CDR3 sequence is CSVDGTRYEQYF. The DNA of the CDR3 is TGCAGCGTTGATGGAACCCGGTACGAGCAGTACTTC. This chain uses TRBV29-1 with TRBJ2-7; no firm D call. CDR1 and CDR2 (germline): SQVTM, ANQGSEA. This CDR3 comprises 12 residues. The ends were cut back, 3 bases at V and 4 bases at J, with 10 bases in the middle.

Worth noting for this clonotype: Since a much larger clone is just one base distant, this may be a read error. The rearrangement links TRBV11-3 to TRBJ2-1, with D maybe TRBD2 (6 bases). The CDR3 has 13 residues. The germline gives CDR1 SGHNT, CDR2 YENEEA. The CDR3 coding sequence is TGTACCAGCAGCTTAGATAGCGGTAATGGGCAGTTCTTC. Encoded protein: CTSSLDSGNGQFF.

A word on this clonotype: No conserved phenylalanine or tryptophan is present at the end of the CDR3, so a read error is the likely explanation. This chain uses TRBV29-1 with TRBJ1-1; tentatively, D is TRBD1 (5 bases). V shed 5 bases and J shed 0 bases, with 16 bases lying between them. The CDR3 sequence is 15 residues long. From germline, CDR1 is SQVTM and CDR2 ANQGSEA. The CDR3 bases are TGCAGCGTTTCCGCGGGGTGGGGCATGAACACTGAAGCTTTCTTA. Its protein product is CSVSAGWGMNTEAFL.

The table lists this clonotype with a count of one. This may be a read error, as it is one base from a much larger clone. The conserved phenylalanine or tryptophan normally closing the CDR3 is absent here, so this likely arose from a read error. The rearrangement links TRBV24-1 to TRBJ2-3; TRBD2 aligns across 11 bases. V shed 10 bases, J shed 2 bases, and the junction held 16 bases outside the gene matches. Per germline, CDR1 KGHDR and CDR2 SFDVKD. The CDR3 runs to 18 residues. CDR3 DNA: TGTGCCACAGGACCGGGACTAGCGGAACTTACTACCACAGATACGCAGTATTCT. Translated, it gives CATGPGLAELTTTDTQYS.

Turning to this clonotype: Just one base apart from a much larger clone, this may be a read error. This chain joins TRBV21-1 and TRBJ2-1; TRBD2, as called in the table, went unchecked against the DNA. TRBV21-1 is a listed pseudogene. CDR3 length equals 19 residues. CDR3 in DNA: TGTGCCAGCAGCCCTGAAGGGGCACTCCCCCGAAGCTCCTACAATGAGCAGTTCTTC. Its translation is CASSPEGALPRSSYNEQFF.

Comments on this clonotype: This clone may be a read error of a much larger clone one base away. The rearrangement links TRBV5-1 to TRBJ2-3, with D tentatively TRBD2 (5 bases). The V end lost 5 bases, the J end lost 4 bases, and 20 bases lay between the germline ends. CDR3 length equals 16 residues. Germline loops: CDR1 SGHRS, CDR2 YFSETQ. The CDR3 coding sequence is TGCGCCAGCAGGTTAGGACTGAGCATGTTCGCAGATACGCAGTATTTT. This encodes CASRLGLSMFADTQYF.

This clonotype has ten or more counts. The chain joins TRBV4-1 to TRBJ2-1; a weak D match, TRBD2 (5 bases). The CDR3 totals 15 residues. Germline lookup yields CDR1 MGHRA and CDR2 YSYEKL. V was trimmed by 4 bases and J by 6 bases, leaving 16 bases between them. The DNA of the CDR3 is TGCGCCAGCAGCCTTATCCCGGGGTATGGCAATGAGCAGTTCTTC. Protein: CASSLIPGYGNEQFF.

As concerns this clonotype: This may stem from a read error, because a much larger clone lies one nucleotide away. The gene calls are TRBV5-1 and TRBJ2-5; maybe TRBD1 (5 bases). Per germline, CDR1 SGHRS and CDR2 YFSETQ. The CDR3 runs to 18 residues. The CDR3 DNA sequence: TGCGCCAACAGCCATAACGGTCAGGGTTTTGGCCCGCAAGAGACCCAGTACTTC. This encodes CANSHNGQGFGPQETQYF. Full variable domain (rest looked up from reference TRBV5-1 and TRBJ2-5): KAGVTQTPRYLIKTRGQQVTLSCSPISGHRSVSWYQQTPGQGLQFLFEYFSETQRNKGNFPGRFSGRQFSNSRSEMNVSTLELGDSALYLCANSHNGQGFGPQETQYFGPGTRLLVL.

A remark on this clonotype: Its ends do not fully match the called genes, so a read error is possible. The V gene is TRBV11-2, the J gene TRBJ2-2; D is possibly TRBD2 (6 bases). CDR3 length: 17 amino acids. Germline V gene sequence: CDR1 SGHAT, CDR2 FQNNGV. This CDR3 is CASILTLGGANAGELFF. CDR3 sequence (DNA): TGTGCCAGCATCTTAACATTAGGAGGGGCGAACGCCGGGGAGCTGTTTTTC.

This clonotype has a single count. The genes are TRBV6-5 and TRBJ2-1; 13 nucleotides agree with TRBD2. Germline trimming cut 4 bases from V and 2 bases from J; bases unmatched to any gene: 11. Germline assignment: CDR1 MNHEY and CDR2 SVGAGI. The CDR3 spans 19 residues. CDR3 nucleotide sequence: TGTGCCAGCAGTTCCGGTACTAGCGGGAGGGCCGGCGCCTACAATGAGCAGTTCTTC. Protein: CASSSGTSGRAGAYNEQFF.

This clonotype was recorded at least ten times. The chain has TRBV5-1 and TRBJ2-3, with TRBD1 identical over 8 bases. This CDR3 region has 14 residues. The V gene's germline CDR1 is SGHRS and CDR2 YFSETQ. Trimming cost V 0 bases and J 4 bases; bases outside gene matches: 1. Here the CDR3 reads CASSLATGADTQYF. CDR3 nucleotide sequence: TGCGCCAGCAGCTTGGCGACAGGGGCAGATACGCAGTATTTT.

On this clonotype itself: A junction end diverges from the germline sequence, so it may reflect a read error. The chain recombines TRBV11-2 with TRBJ2-5, with 7 bases fitting TRBD1. Germline V gene sequence: CDR1 SGHAT, CDR2 FQNNGV. The CDR3 totals 14 residues. CDR3 in DNA: TGTGCCAGCAGCTTGGGACAGCCCCAAGGGACCCAGTACTTC. Protein sequence: CASSLGQPQGTQYF.

The chain joins TRBV7-9 to TRBJ2-1; 9 bases map to TRBD2. V shed 5 bases and J 5 bases; nucleotides not matched to a gene: 10. This CDR3 is 16 amino acids long. Germline CDR1 and CDR2: SEHNR and FQNEAQ (reference sequence). The CDR3: CASSNPPAGGHNEQFF. The CDR3 DNA reads TGTGCCAGCAGCAACCCACCAGCGGGAGGTCACAATGAGCAGTTCTTC.

Points on this clonotype: One end of the junction does not line up with germline, which may come from a read error. This chain uses TRBV6-2 or TRBV6-3 with TRBJ1-1; D is unresolved. Germline V gene sequence: CDR1 MNHEY, CDR2 SVGEGT. The CDR3 runs 14 residues. CDR3 in DNA: TGTATCAGCAGTTACCCAGAGCTGAACACTGAAGCTGTCTTT. It codes for CISSYPELNTEAVF.

As concerns this clonotype: One end of the junction varies from germline; a read error may be responsible. The chain recombines TRBV5-5 with TRBJ2-1; 8 bases fit TRBD1. The CDR3 length is 15 residues. Per the germline V gene, CDR1 is SGHKS and CDR2 is YYEKEE (reference sequence). The CDR3 DNA reads TGTGCCAGCAGCCCTGGACAGGGTTTCTACAATGAGCTGTCCTTC. The encoded protein is CASSPGQGFYNELSF.